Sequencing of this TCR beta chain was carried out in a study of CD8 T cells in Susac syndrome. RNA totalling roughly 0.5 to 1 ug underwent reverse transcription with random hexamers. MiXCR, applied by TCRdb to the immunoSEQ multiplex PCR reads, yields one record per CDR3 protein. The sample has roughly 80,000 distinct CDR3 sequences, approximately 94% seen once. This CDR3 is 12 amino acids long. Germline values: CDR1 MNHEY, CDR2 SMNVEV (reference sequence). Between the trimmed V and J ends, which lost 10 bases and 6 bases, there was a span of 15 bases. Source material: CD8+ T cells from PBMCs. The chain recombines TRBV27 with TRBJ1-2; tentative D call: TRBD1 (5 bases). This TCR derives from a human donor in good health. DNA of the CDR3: TGTGCCACTGGGACGGGGCCGAATGGCTACACCTTC. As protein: CATGTGPNGYTF.